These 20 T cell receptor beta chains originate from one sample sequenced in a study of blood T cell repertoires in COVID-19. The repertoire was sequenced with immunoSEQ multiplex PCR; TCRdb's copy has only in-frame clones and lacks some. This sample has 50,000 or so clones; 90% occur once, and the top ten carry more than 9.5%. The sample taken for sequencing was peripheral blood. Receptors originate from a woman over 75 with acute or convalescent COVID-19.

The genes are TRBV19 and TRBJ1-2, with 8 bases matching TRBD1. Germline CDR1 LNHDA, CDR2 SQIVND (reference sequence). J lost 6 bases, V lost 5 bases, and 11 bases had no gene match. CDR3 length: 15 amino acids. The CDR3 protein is CASSSLTGEGHGYTF. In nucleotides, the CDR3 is TGTGCCAGTAGTTCACTGACAGGGGAAGGGCATGGCTACACCTTC.

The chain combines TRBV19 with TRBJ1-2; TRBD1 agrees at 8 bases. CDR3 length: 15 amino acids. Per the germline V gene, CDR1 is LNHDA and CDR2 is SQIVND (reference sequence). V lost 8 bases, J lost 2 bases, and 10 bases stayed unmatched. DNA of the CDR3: TGTGCCAGTGGCTACGGACAGGGCCCAAACTATGGCTACACCTTC. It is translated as CASGYGQGPNYGYTF.

The CDR3: CASRGYEQYF. The CDR3 DNA reads as TGTGCCAGCCGGGGCTACGAGCAGTACTTC. V and J are TRBV6-5 and TRBJ2-7; D might be TRBD2 (5 bases). Between the trimmed V and J ends, which lost 8 bases and 3 bases, there was a span of 5 bases. CDR3 length: 10 residues. Germline V gives CDR1 MNHEY, CDR2 SVGAGI.

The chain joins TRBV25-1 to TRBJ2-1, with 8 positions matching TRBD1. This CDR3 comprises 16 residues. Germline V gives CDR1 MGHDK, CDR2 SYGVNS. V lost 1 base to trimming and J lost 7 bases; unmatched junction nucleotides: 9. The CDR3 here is CASSESGRGRINEQFF. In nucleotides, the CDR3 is TGTGCCAGCAGTGAATCGGGCAGGGGGCGCATAAATGAGCAGTTCTTC.

CDR3 in DNA: TGTGCCAGCAGCTTAGGACAGGGTAGTGAAAAACTGTTTTTT. Residues: CASSLGQGSEKLFF. The J gene is TRBJ1-4, the V gene TRBV7-9, with 7 positions matching TRBD1. This CDR3 comprises 14 residues. Germline trimming cut 1 base from V and 7 bases from J; bases unmatched to any gene: 3. Germline-derived CDR1 and CDR2 are SEHNR and FQNEAQ (reference sequence). Full variable domain (remainder filled in from reference TRBV7-9 and TRBJ1-4): DTGVSQNPRHKITKRGQNVTFRCDPISEHNRLYWYRQTLGQGPEFLTYFQNEAQLEKSRLLSDRFSAERPKGSFSTLEIQRTEQGDSAMYLCASSLGQGSEKLFFGSGTQLSVL.

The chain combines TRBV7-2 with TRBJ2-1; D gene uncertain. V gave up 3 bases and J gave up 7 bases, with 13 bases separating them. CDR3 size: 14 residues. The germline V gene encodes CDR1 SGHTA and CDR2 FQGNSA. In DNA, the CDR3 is TGTGCCAGCAGCTTTTTAGTTCTAGTAAATGAGCAGTTCTTC. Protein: CASSFLVLVNEQFF.

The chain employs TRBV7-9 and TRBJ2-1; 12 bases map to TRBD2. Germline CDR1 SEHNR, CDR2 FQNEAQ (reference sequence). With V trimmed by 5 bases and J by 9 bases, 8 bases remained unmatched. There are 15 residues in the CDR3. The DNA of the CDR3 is TGTGCCAGCAGCAGGACTAGCGGGATAATGATTGAGCAGTTCTTC. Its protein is CASSRTSGIMIEQFF.

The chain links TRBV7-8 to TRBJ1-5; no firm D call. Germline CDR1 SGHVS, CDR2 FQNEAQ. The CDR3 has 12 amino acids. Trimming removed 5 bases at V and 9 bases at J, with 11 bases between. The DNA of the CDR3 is TGTGCCAGCAGCCACACAGCGGGGCCCCAGCATTTT. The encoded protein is CASSHTAGPQHF.

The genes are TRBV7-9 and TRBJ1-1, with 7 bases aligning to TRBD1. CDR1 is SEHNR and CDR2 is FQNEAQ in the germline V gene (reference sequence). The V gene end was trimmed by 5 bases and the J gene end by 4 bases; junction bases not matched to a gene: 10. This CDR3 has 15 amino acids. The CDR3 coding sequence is TGTGCCAGCAGCCCCCGGACAGGCGGTGGCACTGAAGCTTTCTTT. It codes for CASSPRTGGGTEAFF.

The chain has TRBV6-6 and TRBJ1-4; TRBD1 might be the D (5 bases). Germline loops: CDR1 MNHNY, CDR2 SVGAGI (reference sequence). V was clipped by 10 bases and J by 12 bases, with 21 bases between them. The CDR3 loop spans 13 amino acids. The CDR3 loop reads CAISARGGSQLFF. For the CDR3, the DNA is TGTGCCATCTCGGCTAGGGGAGGTTCACAACTGTTTTTT.

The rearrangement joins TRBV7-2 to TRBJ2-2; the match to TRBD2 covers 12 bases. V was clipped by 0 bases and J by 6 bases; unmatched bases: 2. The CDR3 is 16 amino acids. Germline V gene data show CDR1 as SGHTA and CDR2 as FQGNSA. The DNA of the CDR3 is TGTGCCAGCAGCTTAGCGGCTAGCGGGAGGGCCGGGGAGCTGTTTTTT. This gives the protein CASSLAASGRAGELFF.

The CDR3 DNA sequence: TGTGCCAGCAGCTTAACAGGGGGCGAGACGCAGTATTTT. Its translation is CASSLTGGETQYF. The rearrangement uses TRBV7-2 and TRBJ2-3; 9 bases are shared with TRBD1. This CDR3 is built from 13 residues. Trimming at V came to 2 bases and at J to 9 bases, leaving 3 bases not matched to a gene. Germline V gives CDR1 SGHTA, CDR2 FQGNSA.

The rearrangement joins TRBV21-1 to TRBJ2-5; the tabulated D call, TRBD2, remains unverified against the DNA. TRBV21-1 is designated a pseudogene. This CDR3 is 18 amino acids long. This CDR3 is CASSIKVGSPIWRETQYF. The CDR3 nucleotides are TGTGCCAGCAGCATAAAGGTCGGGTCCCCCATTTGGAGGGAGACCCAGTACTTC.

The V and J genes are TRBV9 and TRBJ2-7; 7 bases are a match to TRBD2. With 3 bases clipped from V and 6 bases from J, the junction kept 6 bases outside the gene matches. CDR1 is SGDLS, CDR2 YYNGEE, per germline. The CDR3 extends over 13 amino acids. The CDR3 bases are TGTGCCAGCAGCGAACCGTCGGGGGGCGAGCAGTACTTC. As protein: CASSEPSGGEQYF.

CDR3 bases: TGTGCCAGAAGCTTTATGGGGGGAGGGAGGAAATACGAGCAGTACTTC. The encoded protein is CARSFMGGGRKYEQYF. The chain employs TRBV5-3 and TRBJ2-7; 7 positions match TRBD2. TRBV5-3 is an open reading frame whose function is uncertain. The CDR3 extends over 16 amino acids. V was clipped by 2 bases and J by 4 bases; unmatched bases: 12.

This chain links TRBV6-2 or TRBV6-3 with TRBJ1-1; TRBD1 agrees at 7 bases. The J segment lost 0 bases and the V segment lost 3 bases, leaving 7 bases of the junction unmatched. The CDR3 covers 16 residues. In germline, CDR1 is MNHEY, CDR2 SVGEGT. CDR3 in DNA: TGTGCCAGCAGTTATTCCTGGGGACAGTTGAACACTGAAGCTTTCTTT. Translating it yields CASSYSWGQLNTEAFF.

The chain's CDR3 is CASSKRLKTNTEAFF. The CDR3 DNA sequence: TGTGCCAGCAGCAAGCGACTGAAAACGAACACTGAAGCTTTCTTT. The gene calls are TRBV13 and TRBJ1-1; D is unresolved. Germline assignment: CDR1 PRHDT and CDR2 FYEKMQ (reference sequence). V lost 5 bases and J 1 base, leaving 14 bases between the germline ends. The CDR3 runs 15 residues.

CDR3 region: CASSSPVAGGFEQFF. The CDR3 DNA reads TGTGCCAGCAGCTCTCCCGTAGCGGGAGGGTTCGAGCAGTTCTTC. V and J are TRBV11-3 and TRBJ2-1, with 11 bases fitting TRBD2. Germline CDR1 and CDR2: SGHNT and YENEEA. V was clipped by 4 bases and J by 10 bases; unmatched bases: 9. The CDR3 loop spans 15 amino acids.

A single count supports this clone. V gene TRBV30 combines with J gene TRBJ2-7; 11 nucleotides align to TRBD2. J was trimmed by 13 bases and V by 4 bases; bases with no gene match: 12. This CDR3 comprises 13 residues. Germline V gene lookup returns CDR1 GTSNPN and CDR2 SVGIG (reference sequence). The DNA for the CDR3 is TGTGCCTGGAATCGGGGACTAGCGGAGCCTGAATACTTC. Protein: CAWNRGLAEPEYF.

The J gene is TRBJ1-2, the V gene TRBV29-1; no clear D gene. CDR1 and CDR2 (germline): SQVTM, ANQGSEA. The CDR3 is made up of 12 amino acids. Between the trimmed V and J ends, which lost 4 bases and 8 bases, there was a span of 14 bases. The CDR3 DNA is TGCAGCGTTGCAGGAGGCTTTGGCGGCTACACCTTC. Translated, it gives CSVAGGFGGYTF.